A single sample is the source of the 11 T cell receptor beta chains below, sequenced in a study of blood T cell repertoires in COVID-19 (dated by TCRdb to 2018 to 2020). To prepare the library, the immunoSEQ multiplex PCR assay was applied. The source is immuneACCESS, and TCRdb retained only in-frame sequences with V and J called. Part of the clones is not carried over; for the studies checked, unresolved V genes explain less than half of this, and the remainder is unexplained. This sample lists tens of thousands of clones; more than 75% were detected once. The ten largest clonotypes hold approximately 15% of the sample. Sequencing used peripheral blood. These receptors originate from a man aged 45-65 years with active or convalescent COVID-19.

The chain uses TRBV11-2 and TRBJ1-3, with 7 bases identical to TRBD1. From germline, CDR1 is SGHAT and CDR2 FQNNGV. The CDR3 length is 17 residues. The V segment lost 1 base and the J segment 0 bases; nucleotides outside the gene matches: 6. CDR3 nucleotides: TGTGCCAGCAGCTTAGGGGACAGCCGCAGCTCTGGAAACACCATATATTTT. This translates into CASSLGDSRSSGNTIYF. The variable domain in full, with the rest retrieved from reference TRBV11-2 and TRBJ1-3, is EAGVAQSPRYKIIEKRQSVAFWCNPISGHATLYWYQQILGQGPKLLIQFQNNGVVDDSQLPKDRFSAERLKGVDSTLKIQPAKLEDSAVYLCASSLGDSRSSGNTIYFGEGSWLTVV.

This chain connects TRBV27 to TRBJ1-6; TRBD1 might be the D (6 bases). The CDR3 is 14 amino acids. The V end lost 9 bases, the J end lost 7 bases, and 16 bases lay between the germline ends. Germline CDR1 is MNHEY and CDR2 is SMNVEV (reference sequence). The CDR3 DNA reads TGTGCCAGTACCAGGGACATGGGGAATTCACCCCTCCACTTT. Translation: CASTRDMGNSPLHF.

The chain couples TRBV13 to TRBJ2-7, with 7 bases fitting TRBD1. The CDR3 totals 13 residues. Germline V CDR1 and CDR2: PRHDT, FYEKMQ (reference sequence). V lost 5 bases and J lost 7; bases outside the gene matches: 8. The CDR3 DNA reads as TGTGCCAGCAGCCTAGCCAGGGGGTCAGAGCAGTACTTC. This gives the protein CASSLARGSEQYF.

This clone has just one count. This chain connects TRBV3-1 (or the pseudogene TRBV3-2) to TRBJ2-5; possibly TRBD2 for D (6 bases). CDR1 and CDR2 from the germline V gene are LGHDT and YNNKEL (reference sequence). V lost 5 bases and J 4 bases, leaving 20 bases between the germline ends. The CDR3 loop spans 16 amino acids. The CDR3, as DNA: TGTGCCAGCAGCAAATCCGGGACTTATGGGGGAGAGACCCAGTACTTC. Translating gives CASSKSGTYGGETQYF.

The rearrangement links TRBV19 to TRBJ2-2, with a weak D call TRBD1 (6 bases). Trimming pared 7 bases from V and 7 bases from J, leaving 19 bases between. CDR3 length equals 15 residues. Germline V lookup: CDR1 LNHDA, CDR2 SQIVND (reference sequence). The CDR3 protein is CASTPNRAANGELFF. CDR3 DNA sequence: TGTGCCAGTACCCCCAACAGGGCAGCCAACGGGGAGCTGTTTTTT.

V and J are TRBV9 and TRBJ1-1; 10 nucleotides line up with TRBD1. Germline V CDR1 and CDR2: SGDLS, YYNGEE. V lost 3 bases, J lost 4 bases, and 3 bases stayed unmatched. The CDR3 totals 14 residues. The CDR3 DNA is TGTGCCAGCAGCGCGGGACAGGGGTTCACTGAAGCTTTCTTT. Translated, it gives CASSAGQGFTEAFF.

This chain uses TRBV9 with TRBJ2-7; D might be TRBD2 (6 bases). Germline V CDR1 and CDR2: SGDLS, YYNGEE. The V gene lost 2 bases and the J gene lost 1 base, with 10 bases spanning the gap. The CDR3 runs to 14 residues. In DNA, the CDR3 is TGTGCCAGCAGCGTCGGGGGTCAATCCTACGAGCAGTACTTC. Its protein is CASSVGGQSYEQYF. Drawing the rest from reference TRBV9 and TRBJ2-7, the complete variable domain is DSGVTQTPKHLITATGQRVTLRCSPRSGDLSVYWYQQSLDQGLQFLIQYYNGEERAKGNILERFSAQQFPDLHSELNLSSLELGDSALYFCASSVGGQSYEQYFGPGTRLTVT.

The rearrangement links TRBV7-3 to TRBJ1-1; TRBD1 agrees at 8 bases. The CDR3 loop spans 14 amino acids. Germline V gene data show CDR1 as SGHTA and CDR2 as FQGTGA. The ends lost 5 bases at V and 5 bases at J; junction bases unmatched: 7. This CDR3 reads CASSRTGLGTEAFF. CDR3 nucleotide sequence: TGTGCCAGCAGCAGGACAGGGTTGGGGACTGAAGCTTTCTTT.

This sequence joins TRBV7-9 and TRBJ2-3; 8 bases agree with TRBD2. The trim removed 5 bases at V and 1 base at J, leaving 11 bases unmatched. CDR3 length equals 17 residues. Germline values: CDR1 SEHNR, CDR2 FQNEAQ (reference sequence). CDR3 loop: CASSPLAGGRRTDTQYF. CDR3 coding DNA: TGTGCCAGCAGCCCCCTGGCGGGGGGCCGGCGCACAGATACGCAGTATTTT.

The genes are TRBV3-1 (or the pseudogene TRBV3-2) and TRBJ1-5, with 7 bases matching TRBD1. Per the germline V gene, CDR1 is LGHDT and CDR2 is YNNKEL (reference sequence). V lost 4 bases, J lost 2 bases, and 8 bases stayed unmatched. The CDR3 spans 16 residues. The CDR3 is CASSPRGTDGNQPQHF. CDR3 nucleotides: TGTGCCAGCAGCCCCCGGGGGACAGACGGCAATCAGCCCCAGCATTTT.

The V call is TRBV21-1, the J call TRBJ1-2. TRBV21-1 is tagged as a pseudogene. The length of the CDR3 is 17 residues. CDR3 amino acids: CASSKVVGGSLACGYTF. DNA for the CDR3: TGTGCCAGCAGCAAAGTGGTCGGGGGGTCATTGGCGTGTGGCTACACCTTC.